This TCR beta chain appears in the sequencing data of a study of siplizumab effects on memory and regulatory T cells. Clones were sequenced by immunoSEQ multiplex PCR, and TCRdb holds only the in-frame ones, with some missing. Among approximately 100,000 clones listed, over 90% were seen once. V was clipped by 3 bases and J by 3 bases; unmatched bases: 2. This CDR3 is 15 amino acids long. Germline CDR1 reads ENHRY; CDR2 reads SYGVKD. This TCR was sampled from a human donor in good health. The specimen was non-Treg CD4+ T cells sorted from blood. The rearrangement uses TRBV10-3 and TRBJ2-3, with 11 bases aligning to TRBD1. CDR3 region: CAISDGTGGTDTQYF. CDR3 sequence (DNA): TGTGCCATCAGTGATGGGACAGGGGGGACAGATACGCAGTATTTT.